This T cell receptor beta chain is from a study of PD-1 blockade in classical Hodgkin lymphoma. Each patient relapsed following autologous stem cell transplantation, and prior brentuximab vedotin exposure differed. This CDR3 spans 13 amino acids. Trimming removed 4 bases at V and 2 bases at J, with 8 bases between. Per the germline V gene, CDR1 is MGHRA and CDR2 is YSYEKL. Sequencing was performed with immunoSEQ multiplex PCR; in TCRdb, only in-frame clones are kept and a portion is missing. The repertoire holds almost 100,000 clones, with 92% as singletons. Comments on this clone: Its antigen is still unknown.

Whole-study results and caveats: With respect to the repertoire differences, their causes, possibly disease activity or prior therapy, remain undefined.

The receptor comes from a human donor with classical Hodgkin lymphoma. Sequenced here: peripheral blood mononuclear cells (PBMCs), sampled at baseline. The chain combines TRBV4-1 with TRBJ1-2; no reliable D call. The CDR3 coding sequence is TGCGCCAGCAGCCCAATACCGAACTATGGCTACACCTTC. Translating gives CASSPIPNYGYTF.